Below are 28 T cell receptor beta chains sequenced from a single sample in a study of cytomegalovirus exposure and HLA in healthy donors. Amplification used 60 Vbeta primers and 13 Jbeta primers. Repertoires were generated with immunoSEQ multiplex PCR, while TCRdb's copy carries only in-frame clones and drops some. Among around 100,000 clones listed, around 70% were seen once. The sample taken for sequencing was PBMCs. Every receptor here comes from a man between 25 and 39 years old in good health and CMV-seropositive.

The chain carries TRBV7-9 and TRBJ2-1; tentative D call: TRBD1 (6 bases). Germline CDR1 is SEHNR and CDR2 is FQNEAQ (reference sequence). V dropped 2 bases and J dropped 0 bases, with 14 bases sitting between them. The CDR3 has 17 residues. Here the CDR3 DNA reads TGTGCCAGCAGCTTAAGCCTTACAGGGACCTCCTACAATGAGCAGTTCTTC. Translated: CASSLSLTGTSYNEQFF.

The chain uses TRBV7-9 and TRBJ1-1; 7 bases are a match to TRBD1. In germline, CDR1 is SEHNR, CDR2 FQNEAQ (reference sequence). Trimming at V came to 6 bases and at J to 1 base, leaving 2 bases not matched to a gene. The length of the CDR3 is 13 residues. CDR3 DNA: TGTGCCAGCAGTTGGGACAGGAACACTGAAGCTTTCTTT. This codes for CASSWDRNTEAFF.

This clone was observed a handful of times. The chain is built from TRBV4-1 and TRBJ1-1; 7 positions agree with TRBD1. This CDR3 is 14 amino acids long. The V segment lost 5 bases and the J segment 4 bases; nucleotides outside the gene matches: 7. The germline V gene encodes CDR1 MGHRA and CDR2 YSYEKL. The CDR3 DNA follows: TGCGCCAGCAGCAAACAGGGGACGGGCACTGAAGCTTTCTTT. Translating gives CASSKQGTGTEAFF.

The genes are TRBV19 and TRBJ2-1; D remains unclear. The CDR3 is 12 residues long. Deletions cut 1 base from V and 10 bases from J, with 8 bases between. The germline V gene has CDR1 LNHDA and CDR2 SQIVND (reference sequence). DNA for the CDR3: TGTGCCAGTAGTATAGCGCTCGGGGAGCAGTTCTTC. Amino acid sequence: CASSIALGEQFF.

V gene TRBV19 combines with J gene TRBJ1-1; D gene ambiguous. Germline V gene sequence: CDR1 LNHDA, CDR2 SQIVND (reference sequence). The CDR3 is made up of 14 amino acids. The V end lost 3 bases, the J end lost 0 bases, and 8 bases lay between the germline ends. CDR3 in amino acids: CASSIRLMNTEAFF. CDR3 nucleotides: TGTGCCAGTAGTATTAGACTTATGAACACTGAAGCTTTCTTT.

This clone was counted a few times. The chain carries TRBV19 and TRBJ1-1; D may be TRBD1 (6 bases). This CDR3 has 13 residues. V was pared by 7 bases and J by 5 bases, with 14 bases between. Germline CDR1 and CDR2: LNHDA and SQIVND (reference sequence). The CDR3 bases are TGTGCCAGTAATACAGGGAGGGAGACTGAAGCTTTCTTT. Amino acids: CASNTGRETEAFF.

J is TRBJ2-2 and V is TRBV11-2; TRBD2 aligns across 11 bases. The CDR3 covers 19 residues. The germline V gene encodes CDR1 SGHAT and CDR2 FQNNGV. The V segment lost 2 bases and the J segment 5 bases; nucleotides outside the gene matches: 13. Here the CDR3 reads CASSLRDRLAGGRTGELFF. The CDR3 DNA reads as TGTGCCAGCAGCTTACGGGATAGGCTAGCGGGGGGCAGAACCGGGGAGCTGTTTTTT.

The chain links TRBV5-4 to TRBJ2-7; D gene ambiguous. Germline CDR1 and CDR2: SGHNT and YYREEE (reference sequence). Trimming removed 0 bases from V and 2 bases from J, with 12 bases in between. The CDR3 spans 15 residues. The chain's CDR3 is CASSLGVGPTYEQYF. The CDR3 DNA reads as TGTGCCAGCAGCTTGGGGGTGGGCCCCACCTACGAGCAGTACTTC. Based on the CDR3 plus reference TRBV5-4 and TRBJ2-7, the full variable domain is ETGVTQSPTHLIKTRGQQVTLRCSSQSGHNTVSWYQQALGQGPQFIFQYYREEENGRGNFPPRFSGLQFPNYSSELNVNALELDDSALYLCASSLGVGPTYEQYFGPGTRLTVT.

V usage is TRBV6-5 and J usage is TRBJ1-4; D uncertain. Germline V gene sequence: CDR1 MNHEY, CDR2 SVGAGI. There are 13 residues in the CDR3. The V end was cut by 6 bases, the J end by 11 bases, with 16 bases between. This chain's CDR3 is CASSDVRVGKLFF. As DNA, the CDR3 is TGTGCCAGCAGCGATGTCCGGGTCGGGAAACTGTTTTTT.

This clone was seen a few times. The chain joins TRBV7-2 to TRBJ2-7; possible D gene TRBD1, 6 bases. Trimming shortened V by 5 bases and J by 6 bases, and 14 bases separated the two germline ends. The V gene's germline CDR1 is SGHTA and CDR2 FQGNSA. There are 13 residues in the CDR3. CDR3: CASSVDTGSEQYF. The DNA for the CDR3 is TGTGCCAGCAGCGTAGACACAGGGTCCGAGCAGTACTTC. Full variable domain (outside the CDR3, taken from reference TRBV7-2 and TRBJ2-7): GAGVSQSPSNKVTEKGKDVELRCDPISGHTALYWYRQSLGQGLEFLIYFQGNSAPDKSGLPSDRFSAERTGGSVSTLTIQRTQQEDSAVYLCASSVDTGSEQYFGPGTRLTVT.

A note on this clone: Different DNA sequences within this sample yield the same CDR3. This rearrangement joins TRBV9 to TRBJ2-7, with D tentatively TRBD1 (6 bases). V dropped 0 bases and J dropped 7 bases, with 8 bases sitting between them. The germline V gene encodes CDR1 SGDLS and CDR2 YYNGEE. The CDR3 covers 12 residues. CDR3 nucleotide sequence: TGTGCCAGCAGCGTAGTAGGGGGTGAGCAGTACTTC. Translating gives CASSVVGGEQYF.

V usage is TRBV29-1 and J usage is TRBJ2-1; 10 positions match TRBD2. Germline CDR1 is SQVTM and CDR2 is ANQGSEA. The junction had 11 bases not matched to a gene; V was cut back by 4 bases and J by 5 bases. This CDR3 contains 16 residues. The CDR3 DNA reads as TGCAGCGTTGCACCTGTACTAGCGGGGTCCAACAATGAGCAGTTCTTC. It translates to CSVAPVLAGSNNEQFF.

This clone appeared a few times. The chain joins TRBV4-3 to TRBJ1-5; tentative D call: TRBD1 (6 bases). The CDR3 has 18 amino acids. Trimming left V 0 bases short and J 4 bases short, with 19 bases between. The germline CDR1 and CDR2 sequences are LGHNA and YSLEER. The CDR3 DNA reads as TGCGCCAGCAGCCAAGATTCTGGGGGCAGGGTGGAAAATCAGCCCCAGCATTTT. It codes for CASSQDSGGRVENQPQHF.

With regard to this clone: Germline is not matched at one junction end, which may reflect a read error. V usage is TRBV5-1 and J usage is TRBJ1-2; 10 bases are shared with TRBD1. CDR3 size: 15 residues. Germline CDR1 and CDR2: SGHRS and YFSETQ. The CDR3 nucleotides are TGCGCCAGCAGCTCGACAGGGGGCCAGCGCTATGGCTACCCCTTC. Its protein product is CASSSTGGQRYGYPF.

This clone showed up just a few times. The chain recombines TRBV6-5 with TRBJ2-4, with 9 positions matching TRBD1. This CDR3 is 15 amino acids long. Germline V gene sequence: CDR1 MNHEY, CDR2 SVGAGI. Trimming at V came to 3 bases and at J to 9 bases, leaving 9 bases not matched to a gene. The CDR3: CASSYSGTGPSIQYF. In DNA, the CDR3 is TGTGCCAGCAGTTATAGTGGGACAGGGCCCAGCATTCAGTACTTC.

The V call is TRBV18, the J call TRBJ2-7, with 8 bases identical to TRBD1. CDR1 and CDR2 from the germline V gene are KGHSH and LQKENI. V dropped 6 bases and J dropped 2; count of bases not matched to a gene: 6. This CDR3 comprises 14 residues. The CDR3 loop is CASSRQGNAYEQYF. In nucleotides, the CDR3 is TGTGCCAGCTCGCGACAGGGGAACGCCTACGAGCAGTACTTC.

This clone has just one count. The CDR3 protein is CASSILPGLAGGPGETQYF. The CDR3 DNA is TGTGCCAGTAGTATTCTCCCCGGACTAGCGGGGGGGCCTGGGGAGACCCAGTACTTC. The chain joins TRBV19 to TRBJ2-5; the match to TRBD2 covers 15 bases. The CDR3 covers 19 residues. In germline, CDR1 is LNHDA, CDR2 SQIVND (reference sequence). Trimming cost V 3 bases and J 5 bases; bases outside gene matches: 13.

The V and J genes are TRBV19 and TRBJ2-2, with 8 bases lining up with TRBD1. Germline V gene sequence: CDR1 LNHDA, CDR2 SQIVND (reference sequence). The length of the CDR3 is 16 residues. Trimming took 7 bases from V and 5 from J; bases not matched to a gene: 12. The CDR3 DNA reads as TGTGCCAGTATACTGGTTGACAGGGGTCGGACCGGGGAGCTGTTTTTT. It is translated as CASILVDRGRTGELFF.

V is TRBV9 and J is TRBJ2-3; the D gene is possibly TRBD2 (6 bases). Germline values: CDR1 SGDLS, CDR2 YYNGEE. The CDR3 spans 14 residues. The germline V and J ends were trimmed by 0 bases and 5 bases, with 10 bases remaining between them. The CDR3, as DNA: TGTGCCAGCAGCGTAGCGGCCGGGAGAGATACGCAGTATTTT. This encodes CASSVAAGRDTQYF.

The rearrangement joins TRBV7-9 to TRBJ2-3; a possible D gene is TRBD2 (6 bases). CDR1 is SEHNR and CDR2 is FQNEAQ in the germline V gene (reference sequence). This CDR3 has 17 residues. The V end lost 0 bases, the J end lost 4 bases, and 17 bases lay between the germline ends. This CDR3 reads CASSLALASARADTQYF. For the CDR3, the DNA is TGTGCCAGCAGCTTAGCGCTAGCGTCCGCCAGGGCAGATACGCAGTATTTT.

This clone came up once. This chain links TRBV5-1 with TRBJ1-1, with a weak D call TRBD1 (5 bases). The CDR3 sequence is 14 residues long. The V gene's germline CDR1 is SGHRS and CDR2 YFSETQ. Trimming pared 0 bases from V and 1 base from J, leaving 7 bases between. The CDR3 is CASSLVGQNTEAFF. The CDR3 bases are TGCGCCAGCAGCTTGGTAGGACAGAACACTGAAGCTTTCTTT.

This chain connects TRBV10-2 to TRBJ1-4; no definite D call. The germline gives CDR1 WSHSY, CDR2 SAAADI. This CDR3 has 12 amino acids. V was shortened by 3 bases and J by 4 bases, with 3 bases between the two germline ends. The DNA for the CDR3 is TGCGCCAGCAGTGACAGTAATGAAAAACTGTTTTTT. Amino acid sequence: CASSDSNEKLFF.

Notes on this clone: The junction differs from germline at one of its ends, possibly a read error. This CDR3 is also generated by other DNA sequences in the sample. The chain combines TRBV6-5 with TRBJ1-2; maybe TRBD1 (6 bases). Germline CDR1 and CDR2: MNHEY and SVGAGI. This CDR3 spans 15 amino acids. This CDR3 is CASRPTGPYSYGYTF. The DNA for the CDR3 is TGTGCCAGCAGGCCGACAGGCCCCTACTCCTATGGCTATACCTTC.

The chain recombines TRBV4-2 with TRBJ1-4; 8 nucleotides align to TRBD1. Trimming removed 4 bases from V and 8 bases from J; junction bases left unmatched: 6. Germline CDR1 LGHNA, CDR2 YNFKEQ. This CDR3 is built from 14 residues. This CDR3 is CASSLRDRQEKLFF. CDR3 nucleotide sequence: TGTGCCAGCAGCCTCCGGGACAGGCAAGAAAAACTGTTTTTT.

This chain uses TRBV7-9 with TRBJ2-1, with a weak D call TRBD1 (6 bases). Germline values: CDR1 SEHNR, CDR2 FQNEAQ (reference sequence). The CDR3 contains 14 residues. V lost 5 bases and J 8 bases, leaving 16 bases between the germline ends. For the CDR3, the DNA is TGTGCCAGCAGCCCTCGGGCAGGGGACGATGAGCAGTTCTTC. Its protein product is CASSPRAGDDEQFF.

With respect to this clone: Other DNA sequences in the sample encode the same CDR3. The chain couples TRBV5-6 to TRBJ2-3; 12 bases agree with TRBD2. The CDR3 has 15 residues. Germline loops: CDR1 SGHDT, CDR2 YYEEEE. Trimming at V came to 3 bases and at J to 3 bases, leaving 2 bases not matched to a gene. CDR3 in amino acids: CASSSGLAGTDTQYF. The CDR3 coding sequence is TGTGCCAGCAGCTCCGGACTAGCGGGGACAGATACGCAGTATTTT.

The chain recombines TRBV6-1 with TRBJ2-7, with TRBD2 identical over 10 bases. This CDR3 has 16 amino acids. CDR1 and CDR2 from the germline V gene are MNHNS and SASEGT. V was pared by 4 bases and J by 4 bases, with 10 bases of the junction left unmatched. DNA for the CDR3: TGTGCCAGCAGTGGACAGTTTAGCGGGGGGAAGTACGAGCAGTACTTC. It is translated as CASSGQFSGGKYEQYF.

The chain carries TRBV10-3 and TRBJ2-3, with TRBD2 matching over 8 bases. The CDR3 loop spans 15 amino acids. The V segment lost 4 bases and the J segment 0 bases; nucleotides outside the gene matches: 3. Germline CDR1 ENHRY, CDR2 SYGVKD. The CDR3 sequence is CAISGREESTDTQYF. CDR3 DNA sequence: TGTGCCATCAGTGGGCGGGAGGAGAGCACAGATACGCAGTATTTT.